This T cell receptor (beta chain) was sequenced during a study of T cells after yellow fever vaccination. General study results and limits: Post-booster repertoires again held most primary-vaccination clones (roughly 96% CD4, over 80% CD8). The presence of abundant clonotypes contaminating from the bulk population was possible in FACS-sorted repertoires. Overlap between CD4 and CD8 compartments was detected for a small share of clonotypes.

Trimming stripped 10 bases from V and 4 bases from J, with 18 bases between. Germline CDR1 LGHDT, CDR2 YNNKEL (reference sequence). The CDR3 length is 14 residues. 5'RACE template switching produced TCR cDNA carrying a universal primer site and UMIs. TCRdb reprocessed the 5' RACE reads with MiXCR, giving one entry per CDR3 protein. The sample yields hundreds of thousands of distinct CDR3 sequences, approximately 16% seen once. With regard to this clonotype: Its specificity is unknown.

The sample consisted of PBMCs, taken about 5 days after the first yellow fever vaccination. This receptor was taken from a young man who received the YFV17D yellow fever vaccine. The chain links TRBV3-1 to TRBJ2-3; D unresolved. The CDR3, as DNA: TGTGCCACCGGCGACCCAACCCTCCCAGATACGCAGTATTTT. Protein: CATGDPTLPDTQYF.